The 2 T cell receptor beta chains listed next were all sequenced from one sample in a study of shared clonotypes between healthy human individuals (TCRdb year 2020). CD8 naive samples consisted of CD45RO-negative cells that were positively selected for CCR7, yielding a CD45RA+CCR7+ population without TemRA cells. Libraries were built with the immunoSEQ multiplex PCR assay. What TCRdb holds here is the immuneACCESS table cut down to in-frame rearrangements. Part of the clones is not present; checked against another copy, under half of the missing clones reflect an unresolved V gene, and the others are unexplained. This sample lists about 680,000 clones; about 91% were detected once. The ten largest make up approximately 24% of the sample. The sequenced sample consisted of naive CD8+ T cells sorted from blood. Read against the paper, the sample's cell subset or site label means: CD45RA+CCR7+. The origin of the receptors is a man aged 25 to 40 in good health.

The rearrangement joins TRBV11-2 to TRBJ2-7, with 9 bases that match TRBD2. With 5 bases clipped from V and 6 bases from J, the junction kept 11 bases outside the gene matches. The length of the CDR3 is 15 residues. CDR1 and CDR2 (germline): SGHAT, FQNNGV. This CDR3 is CASSIKASGVGEQYF. The CDR3 nucleotides read TGTGCCAGCAGCATAAAGGCTAGCGGGGTCGGCGAGCAGTACTTC.

This chain connects TRBV9 to TRBJ2-2; 10 bases line up with TRBD1. The germline gives CDR1 SGDLS, CDR2 YYNGEE. The CDR3 covers 14 residues. V trimming: 8 bases; J trimming: 5 bases; junction bases outside the gene matches: 6. The CDR3 sequence is CASATGGRTGELFF. CDR3 bases: TGTGCCAGTGCGACAGGGGGCAGGACCGGGGAGCTGTTTTTT.